This T cell receptor beta chain was observed in a study of T cell changes during pregnancy in multiple sclerosis. Remarks on this clone: Additional DNA sequences in this sample encode the identical CDR3.

Germline V gene sequence: CDR1 LNHDA, CDR2 SQIVND (reference sequence). The CDR3 runs 14 residues. V shed 3 bases and J 3 bases; nucleotides not matched to a gene: 1. Profiling relied on immunoSEQ multiplex PCR, and the TCRdb table lists in-frame clones only, not all of them. The sample contains about 83,000 clones, about 95% of which appear only once. The rearrangement joins TRBV19 to TRBJ2-7, with 11 positions matching TRBD1. The TCR originated in a female donor with multiple sclerosis, enrolled in a pregnancy study. The source was peripheral blood, collected in the second trimester of pregnancy. CDR3 region: CASSIGTGGYEQYF. The CDR3 coding sequence is TGTGCCAGTAGTATTGGGACAGGGGGCTACGAGCAGTACTTC. Looking up the rest from reference TRBV19 and TRBJ2-7 gives the full variable domain: DGGITQSPKYLFRKEGQNVTLSCEQNLNHDAMYWYRQDPGQGLRLIYYSQIVNDFQKGDIAEGYSVSREKKESFPLTVTSAQKNPTAFYLCASSIGTGGYEQYFGPGTRLTVT.